This is a list of T cell receptor beta chains from one sample in a study of T cell repertoires in cytomegalovirus infection. No antigens are known for them. Each CDR3 protein is one row after TCRdb ran MiXCR on the reads. The table lists about 920,000 distinct CDR3 sequences, around 29% of them singletons. The specimen was cultured CD8+ T cells from PBMCs, collected from culture after CMV antigen stimulation. The source is a human donor in good health (CMV status not recorded). Some clones in this sample may be carry-over from other donors' samples. Both conserved end residues are part of each CDR3. D genes are given only for firm matches. Size values are once, few and many counts, or a class for expanded clones, and some rows have none.

J gene	V gene	D gene	clone size	CDR3 DNA	CDR3 protein
TRBJ1-1	TRBV28	-	few	TGTGCCAGCAGTTTATATCGGACAGAGAACACTGAAGCTTTCTTT	CASSLYRTENTEAFF
TRBJ1-4	TRBV19	-	-	TGTGCCAGTTTCCGGACAGCATCGAGGGAAAAACTGTTTTTT	CASFRTASREKLFF
TRBJ1-2	TRBV5-4	-	-	TGTGCCAGCAGCTTGTGGGGATTTGCAGATGGCTACACCTTC	CASSLWGFADGYTF
TRBJ1-6	TRBV10-1	-	few	TGCGCCAGCAGTGAGGGGATTAATTCACCCCTCCACTTT	CASSEGINSPLHF
TRBJ2-1	TRBV7-8	TRBD2	many	TGTGCCAGCAGCCTAGGAATTGCGGGGGGTTACAATGAGCAGTTCTTC	CASSLGIAGGYNEQFF
TRBJ1-1	TRBV9	-	-	TGTGCCAGCAATCAGCTCCGGAACACTGAAGCTTTCTTT	CASNQLRNTEAFF
TRBJ1-2	TRBV10-3	-	-	TGTGCCATCAGGGACAACCTCTATGGCTACACCTTC	CAIRDNLYGYTF
TRBJ1-2	TRBV18	-	few	TGTGCCAGCTCACCTGCGGCTGACAGGAGTTATGGCTACACCTTC	CASSPAADRSYGYTF
TRBJ2-1	TRBV6-5	-	few	TGTGCCAGCAGTTACCCCCGACATGGTCGCGACTACAATGAGCAGTTCTTC	CASSYPRHGRDYNEQFF
TRBJ2-1	TRBV24-1	TRBD1	-	TGTGCCACCAGTAGTGGGGACAGGGGCTACAATGAGCAGTTCTTC	CATSSGDRGYNEQFF
TRBJ1-5	TRBV7-8	-	many	TGTGCCAGCAGTTCGGGTAACAATCAACGGCAGCCCCAGCATTTT	CASSSGNNQRQPQHF